These T cell receptor beta chains were read from a single sample in a study of OX40 agonist ivuxolimab in advanced cancers. Data came from immunoSEQ multiplex PCR; TCRdb stores just in-frame clones and leaves some out. The sample lists 75,000 to 100,000 clones; about 86% were seen once. This material consisted of CD4+ or CD8+ T cells sorted from blood, taken in a trial of the OX40 agonist ivuxolimab. The source of these receptors is an adult with an advanced solid tumor such as melanoma, head and neck, liver or kidney cancer. Both conserved end residues are part of each CDR3. The D gene is left open where the match is weak. Only part of the rows carry a size: once, few, many, or a class if the clone is expanded.

d_call j_call v_call cdr3_length clone_size cdr3_aa cdr3_nt
TRBD1 TRBJ2-2 TRBV19 15 - CASSWQGAYTGELFF TGTGCCAGTAGTTGGCAGGGGGCCTACACCGGGGAGCTGTTTTTT
- TRBJ1-1 TRBV2 13 - CAISGFSGTEAFF TGTGCCATCTCGGGGTTTTCCGGCACTGAAGCTTTCTTT
- TRBJ2-5 TRBV6-5 13 - CASREDTQETQYF TGTGCCAGCAGGGAGGACACCCAAGAGACCCAGTACTTC
- TRBJ2-7 TRBV29-1 13 - CSVASQRSYEQYF TGCAGCGTTGCTTCTCAGCGGAGCTACGAGCAGTACTTC
TRBD2 TRBJ2-1 TRBV10-1 16 once CASSEAPGGPYNEQFF TGCGCCAGCAGTGAGGCCCCGGGAGGGCCCTACAATGAGCAGTTCTTC
TRBD1 TRBJ1-1 TRBV30 15 once CAWSVQGGMSTEAFF TGTGCCTGGAGTGTACAGGGGGGGATGAGCACTGAAGCTTTCTTT
TRBD2 TRBJ2-1 TRBV4-1 17 - CASSPTSGGSSYNEQFF TGCGCCAGCAGCCCGACTAGCGGGGGGAGCTCCTACAATGAGCAGTTCTTC
TRBD1 TRBJ2-5 TRBV9 15 once CASSVGQGRQETQYF TGTGCCAGCAGCGTGGGACAGGGTAGACAAGAGACCCAGTACTTC
TRBD2 TRBJ2-5 TRBV5-1 16 - CASSFFVSGDQETQYF TGCGCCAGCAGCTTTTTCGTGAGCGGGGACCAAGAGACCCAGTACTTC
TRBD1 TRBJ1-1 TRBV29-1 12 - CSAGQGGTEAFF TGCAGCGCCGGACAGGGTGGCACTGAAGCTTTCTTT
- TRBJ2-2 TRBV9 15 - CASSVAGANTGELFF TGTGCCAGCAGCGTAGCTGGAGCGAACACCGGGGAGCTGTTTTTT
- TRBJ2-1 TRBV27 16 - CASSLRLGRSYNEQFF TGTGCCAGCAGTTTAAGGCTGGGACGCTCCTACAATGAGCAGTTCTTC
TRBD1 TRBJ1-2 TRBV28 13 few CASRWDSTYGYTF TGTGCCAGCAGGTGGGACAGCACTTATGGCTACACCTTC
TRBD1 TRBJ2-6 TRBV19 18 - CASSPNRGALSGANVLTF TGTGCCAGTAGTCCCAACAGGGGGGCCCTCTCTGGGGCCAACGTCCTGACTTTC
TRBD2 TRBJ2-1 TRBV5-6 14 - CASSWGLARNEQFF TGTGCCAGCAGCTGGGGACTAGCCCGCAATGAGCAGTTCTTC
- TRBJ2-2 TRBV10-1 12 - CASSRQSGELFF TGCGCCAGCAGCCGACAATCCGGGGAGCTGTTTTTT
- TRBJ2-5 TRBV9 15 once CASSAHPLDLETQYF TGTGCCAGCAGCGCCCATCCCTTAGATTTAGAGACCCAGTACTTC
- TRBJ2-2 TRBV12-5 15 - CASGLETVNTGELFF TGTGCTAGTGGTTTGGAGACAGTGAACACCGGGGAGCTGTTTTTT
TRBD2 TRBJ2-3 TRBV25-1 12 - CASRDLAGALSF TGTGCCAGCAGAGACCTAGCGGGGGCCCTCAGTTTT
- TRBJ2-5 TRBV7-3 15 once CASSSKGRGWETQYF TGTGCCAGCAGCTCCAAAGGGCGGGGCTGGGAGACCCAGTACTTC
TRBD2 TRBJ2-7 TRBV11-2 15 - CASSMTSGVTYEQYF TGTGCCAGCAGCATGACTAGCGGGGTTACCTACGAGCAGTACTTC
TRBD1 TRBJ1-2 TRBV28 15 - CASSSPGQGARGYTF TGTGCCAGCAGTTCTCCGGGACAGGGGGCTCGGGGCTACACCTTC
- TRBJ2-7 TRBV7-9 12 - CASSLHTYEQYF TGTGCCAGCAGCCTGCATACCTACGAGCAGTACTTC
TRBD2 TRBJ2-3 TRBV27 21 - CASSSLWTSGSLGAGTDTQYF TGTGCCAGCAGTTCACTCTGGACTAGCGGGAGTCTCGGGGCCGGGACAGATACGCAGTATTTT
- TRBJ2-1 TRBV7-2 11 - CASSIGYEQFF TGTGCCAGCAGCATAGGTTATGAGCAGTTCTTC
- TRBJ2-4 TRBV4-3 16 - CASSQGATVLKNIQYF TGCGCCAGCAGCCAAGGGGCGACCGTACTAAAAAACATTCAGTACTTC
- TRBJ1-2 TRBV6-1 11 - CASGYNQGPTF TGTGCCAGCGGGTATAATCAGGGACCGACCTTC
- TRBJ2-1 TRBV14 11 - CASSQVHEQFF TGTGCCAGCAGCCAAGTCCATGAGCAGTTCTTC
TRBD2 TRBJ2-1 TRBV7-9 16 - CASSLRLAGGYNEQFF TGTGCCAGCAGCTTAAGACTAGCGGGAGGGTACAATGAGCAGTTCTTC
- TRBJ1-1 TRBV4-2 14 once CASSQASGNTEAFF TGTGCCAGCAGCCAAGCGTCTGGGAACACTGAAGCTTTCTTT
- TRBJ1-4 TRBV19 16 - CASRTFRDLNNEKLFF TGTGCCAGTAGGACGTTCCGGGACCTAAATAATGAAAAACTGTTTTTT
TRBD1 TRBJ1-2 TRBV5-1 14 few CASSSSGTGESYTF TGCGCCAGCAGCTCATCCGGGACAGGGGAGAGCTACACCTTC
- TRBJ2-1 TRBV11-2 13 - CASSQELYNEQFF TGTGCCAGCAGCCAAGAGCTCTACAATGAGCAGTTCTTC
TRBD2 TRBJ2-7 TRBV6-1 16 - CASSEADSGRIYEQYF TGTGCCAGCAGTGAAGCTGATAGCGGGAGAATCTACGAGCAGTACTTC
- TRBJ2-7 TRBV4-2 15 - CASSQDPGQTYEQYF TGTGCCAGCAGCCAAGATCCCGGACAAACCTACGAGCAGTACTTC
- TRBJ2-1 TRBV11-2 15 - CASSLDRDPGNEQFF TGTGCCAGCAGCTTAGATCGAGATCCGGGGAATGAGCAGTTCTTC
- TRBJ1-1 TRBV7-3 13 few CASSGPGDTEAFF TGTGCCAGCAGTGGGCCAGGAGACACTGAAGCTTTCTTT
- TRBJ1-2 TRBV7-9 12 - CASSLTGYGYTF TGTGCCAGCAGCTTGACAGGCTATGGCTACACCTTC
- TRBJ2-4 TRBV5-6 16 once CASSLEGAFAKNIQYF TGTGCCAGCAGCTTGGAAGGGGCCTTCGCCAAAAACATTCAGTACTTC
TRBD1 TRBJ2-2 TRBV4-3 16 - CASSRGQGANTGELFF TGCGCCAGCAGCCGAGGACAGGGGGCGAACACCGGGGAGCTGTTTTTT
- TRBJ2-5 TRBV6-5 16 - CASSYRLFGAQETQYF TGTGCCAGCAGTTACCGCCTTTTCGGGGCTCAAGAGACCCAGTACTTC
- TRBJ1-2 TRBV6-1 12 once CASRSGSYGYTF TGTGCCAGCAGGTCCGGGTCGTATGGCTACACCTTC
TRBD1 TRBJ2-5 TRBV2 14 - CASQTGGSKETQYF TGTGCCAGTCAGACAGGGGGTTCGAAAGAGACCCAGTACTTC
- TRBJ2-7 TRBV29-1 12 - CSAAQGPYEQYF TGCAGCGCCGCCCAGGGGCCCTACGAGCAGTACTTC
- TRBJ2-3 TRBV25-1 12 - CASSEPQDTQYF TGTGCCAGCAGTGAACCCCAGGATACGCAGTATTTT
- TRBJ1-3 TRBV28 16 - CASSLRLRVSGNTIYF TGTGCCAGCAGTTTGCGGCTTAGGGTCTCTGGAAACACCATATATTTT
- TRBJ1-2 TRBV7-6 16 - CASSEEQGPKIYGYTF TGTGCCAGCAGCGAAGAACAGGGTCCCAAAATCTATGGCTACACCTTC
- TRBJ1-3 TRBV28 15 - CASRLGGVPGNTIYF TGTGCCAGCCGCCTCGGGGGGGTTCCTGGAAACACCATATATTTT
- TRBJ2-3 TRBV14 11 once CASSRLDTQYF TGTGCCAGCAGCCGCCTAGATACGCAGTATTTT
- TRBJ1-5 TRBV7-6 15 few CASSLGGGGGQPQHF TGTGCCAGCAGCCTAGGAGGGGGGGGCGGACAGCCCCAGCATTTT